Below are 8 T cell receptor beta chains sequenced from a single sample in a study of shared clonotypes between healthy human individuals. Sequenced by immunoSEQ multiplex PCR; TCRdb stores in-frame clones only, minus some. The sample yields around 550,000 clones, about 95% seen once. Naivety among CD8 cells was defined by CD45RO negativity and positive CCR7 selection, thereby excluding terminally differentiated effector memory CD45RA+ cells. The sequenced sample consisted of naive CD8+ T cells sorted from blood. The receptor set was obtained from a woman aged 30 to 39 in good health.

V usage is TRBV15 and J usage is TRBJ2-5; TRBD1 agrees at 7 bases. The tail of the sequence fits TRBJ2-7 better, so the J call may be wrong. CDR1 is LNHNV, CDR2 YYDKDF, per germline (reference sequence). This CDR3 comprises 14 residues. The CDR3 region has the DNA TGTGCCACCAGCAAAGACAGGGCCTCCTACGAGCAGTACTTC. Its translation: CATSKDRASYEQYF.

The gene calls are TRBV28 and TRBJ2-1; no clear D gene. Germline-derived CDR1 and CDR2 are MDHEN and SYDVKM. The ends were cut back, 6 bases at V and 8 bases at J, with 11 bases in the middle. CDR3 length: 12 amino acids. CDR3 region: CASSPRSDEQFF. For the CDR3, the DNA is TGTGCCAGCAGCCCGAGGTCGGATGAGCAGTTCTTC.

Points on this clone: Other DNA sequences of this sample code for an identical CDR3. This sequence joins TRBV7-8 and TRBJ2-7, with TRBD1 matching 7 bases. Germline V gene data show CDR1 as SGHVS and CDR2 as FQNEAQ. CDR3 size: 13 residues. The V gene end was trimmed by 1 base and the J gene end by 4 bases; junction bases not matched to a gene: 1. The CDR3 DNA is TGTGCCAGCAGCTTAGACAGGGGTTACGAGCAGTACTTC. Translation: CASSLDRGYEQYF. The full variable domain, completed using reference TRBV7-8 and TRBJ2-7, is GAGVSQSPRYKVAKRGQDVALRCDPISGHVSLFWYQQALGQGPEFLTYFQNEAQLDKSGLPSDRFFAERPEGSVSTLKIQRTQQEDSAVYLCASSLDRGYEQYFGPGTRLTVT.

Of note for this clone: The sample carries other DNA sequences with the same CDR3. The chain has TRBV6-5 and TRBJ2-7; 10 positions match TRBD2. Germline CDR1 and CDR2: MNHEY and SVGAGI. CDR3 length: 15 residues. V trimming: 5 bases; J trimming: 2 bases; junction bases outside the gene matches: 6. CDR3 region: CASSPLAGGAYEQYF. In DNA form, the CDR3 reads TGTGCCAGCAGTCCCTTAGCGGGAGGCGCCTACGAGCAGTACTTC.

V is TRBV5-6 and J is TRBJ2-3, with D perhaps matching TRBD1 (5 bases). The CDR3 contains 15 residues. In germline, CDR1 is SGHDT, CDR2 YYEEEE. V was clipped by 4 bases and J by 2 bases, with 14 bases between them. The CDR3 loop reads CASSPRQIYTDTQYF. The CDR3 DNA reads TGTGCCAGCAGCCCACGACAGATTTACACAGATACGCAGTATTTT.

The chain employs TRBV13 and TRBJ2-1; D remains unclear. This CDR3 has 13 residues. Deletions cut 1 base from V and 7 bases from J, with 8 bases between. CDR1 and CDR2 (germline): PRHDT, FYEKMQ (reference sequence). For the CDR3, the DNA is TGTGCCAGCAGCTTAGTCCTTGAAAATGAGCAGTTCTTC. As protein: CASSLVLENEQFF. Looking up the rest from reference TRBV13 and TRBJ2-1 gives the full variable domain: AAGVIQSPRHLIKEKRETATLKCYPIPRHDTVYWYQQGPGQDPQFLISFYEKMQSDKGSIPDRFSAQQFSDYHSELNMSSLELGDSALYFCASSLVLENEQFFGPGTRLTVL.

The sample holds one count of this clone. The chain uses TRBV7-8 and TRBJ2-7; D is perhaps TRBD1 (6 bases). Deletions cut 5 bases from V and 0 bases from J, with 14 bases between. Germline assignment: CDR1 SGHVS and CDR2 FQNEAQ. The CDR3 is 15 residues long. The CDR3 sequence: CASSLDRLGSYEQYF. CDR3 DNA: TGTGCCAGCAGCCTCGACAGGTTAGGCTCCTACGAGCAGTACTTC.

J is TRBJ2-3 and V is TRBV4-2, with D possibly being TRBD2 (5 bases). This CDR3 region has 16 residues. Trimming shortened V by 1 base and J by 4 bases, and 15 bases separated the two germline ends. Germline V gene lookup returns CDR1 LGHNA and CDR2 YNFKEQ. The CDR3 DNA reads TGTGCCAGCAGCCAAGGGTATGGGAGTCCGGCAGATACGCAGTATTTT. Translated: CASSQGYGSPADTQYF.